This passage covers 3 T cell receptor beta chains from one sample sequenced in a study of beta chain features in type 1 diabetes. cDNA synthesis used the whole RNA isolate, giving expressed TCRB sequences. Libraries were prepared by immunoSEQ multiplex PCR; TCRdb keeps only in-frame clonotypes and omits some of them. The sample carries about 620,000 clones, 15% to 17% recorded once. Sequenced input: naive CD4+ T cells from blood. The origin of the receptors is a man between 18 and 29 years old in good health.

This clone was observed a few times. This sample includes further DNA sequences coding for the same CDR3. The chain uses TRBV6-5 and TRBJ2-6; unclear D gene. The CDR3 consists of 16 residues. V lost 0 bases and J lost 1, with 7 bases in between. Germline CDR1 is MNHEY and CDR2 is SVGAGI. For the CDR3, the DNA is TGTGCCAGCAGTTACTCTGCAGGATCTGGGGCCAACGTCCTGACTTTC. It codes for CASSYSAGSGANVLTF.

This chain connects TRBV10-3 to TRBJ2-3; 7 positions agree with TRBD1. CDR3 size: 14 residues. Germline V gives CDR1 ENHRY, CDR2 SYGVKD. Trimming cost V 6 bases and J 2 bases; bases outside gene matches: 5. The CDR3 reads CAIRPDRVTDTQYF. The CDR3 DNA follows: TGTGCCATCAGACCCGACAGGGTCACAGATACGCAGTATTTT.

As for this clone: The same CDR3 also results from other DNA sequences found in this sample. V gene TRBV29-1 combines with J gene TRBJ1-1; no clear D. Germline loops: CDR1 SQVTM, CDR2 ANQGSEA. Trimming stripped 4 bases from V and 0 bases from J, with 9 bases between. The CDR3 is 13 amino acids. The CDR3 bases are TGCAGCGTTGCTCCCAGATTGAACACTGAAGCTTTCTTT. The encoded protein is CSVAPRLNTEAFF.